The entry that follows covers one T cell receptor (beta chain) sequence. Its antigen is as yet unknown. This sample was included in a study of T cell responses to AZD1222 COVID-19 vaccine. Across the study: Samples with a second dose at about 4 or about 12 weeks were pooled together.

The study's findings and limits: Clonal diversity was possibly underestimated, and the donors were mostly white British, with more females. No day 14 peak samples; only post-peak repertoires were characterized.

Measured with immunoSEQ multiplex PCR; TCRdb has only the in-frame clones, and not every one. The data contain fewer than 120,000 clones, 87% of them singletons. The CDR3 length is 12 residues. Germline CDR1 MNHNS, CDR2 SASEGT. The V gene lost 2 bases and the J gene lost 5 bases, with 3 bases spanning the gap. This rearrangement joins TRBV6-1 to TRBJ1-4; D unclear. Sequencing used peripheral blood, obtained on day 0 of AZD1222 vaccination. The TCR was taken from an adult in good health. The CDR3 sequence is CASSERNEKLFF. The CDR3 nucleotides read TGTGCCAGCAGTGAAAGAAATGAAAAACTGTTTTTT.